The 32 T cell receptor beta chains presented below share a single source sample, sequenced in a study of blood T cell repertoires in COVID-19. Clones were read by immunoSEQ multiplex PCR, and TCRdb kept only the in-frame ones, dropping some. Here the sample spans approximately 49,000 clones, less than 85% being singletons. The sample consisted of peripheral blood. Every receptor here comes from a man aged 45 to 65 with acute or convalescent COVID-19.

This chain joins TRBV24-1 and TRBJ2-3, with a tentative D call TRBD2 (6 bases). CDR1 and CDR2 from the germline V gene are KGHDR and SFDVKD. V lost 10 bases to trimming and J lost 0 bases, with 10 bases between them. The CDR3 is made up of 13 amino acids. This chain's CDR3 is CATVSGSTDTQYF. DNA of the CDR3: TGTGCCACAGTTAGCGGTAGCACAGATACGCAGTATTTT.

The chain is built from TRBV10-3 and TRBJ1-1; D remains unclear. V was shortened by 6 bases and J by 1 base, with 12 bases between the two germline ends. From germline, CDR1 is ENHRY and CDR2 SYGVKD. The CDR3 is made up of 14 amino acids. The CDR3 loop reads CAISFDTKNTEAFF. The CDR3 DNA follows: TGTGCCATCAGCTTCGACACGAAGAACACTGAAGCTTTCTTT.

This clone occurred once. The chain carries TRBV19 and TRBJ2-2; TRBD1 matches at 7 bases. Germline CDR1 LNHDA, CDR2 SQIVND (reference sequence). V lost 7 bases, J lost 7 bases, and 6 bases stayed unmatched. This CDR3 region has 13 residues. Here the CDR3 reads CASTTQGNGELFF. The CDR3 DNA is TGTGCCAGTACCACACAGGGGAACGGGGAGCTGTTTTTT.

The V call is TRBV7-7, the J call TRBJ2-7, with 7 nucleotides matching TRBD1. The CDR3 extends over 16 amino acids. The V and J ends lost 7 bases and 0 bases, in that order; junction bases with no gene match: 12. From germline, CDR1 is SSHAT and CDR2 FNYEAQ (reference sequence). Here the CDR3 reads CASTESRTGVSYEQYF. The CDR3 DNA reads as TGTGCCAGCACCGAGTCCCGGACAGGAGTCTCCTACGAGCAGTACTTC.

CDR3 sequence reads: CASSPPGQGAMNEQFF. DNA for the CDR3: TGTGCCAGCAGCCCCCCTGGACAGGGGGCGATGAATGAGCAGTTCTTC. The chain combines TRBV7-9 with TRBJ2-1, with 11 bases matching TRBD1. The germline V gene has CDR1 SEHNR and CDR2 FQNEAQ (reference sequence). Trimming took 5 bases from V and 7 from J; bases not matched to a gene: 10. The CDR3 has 16 amino acids.

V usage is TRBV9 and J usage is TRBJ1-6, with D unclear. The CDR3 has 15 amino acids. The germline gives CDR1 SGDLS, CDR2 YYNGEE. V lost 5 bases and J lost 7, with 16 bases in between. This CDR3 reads CASSMRLALNSPLHF. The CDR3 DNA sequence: TGTGCCAGCAGTATGAGACTGGCCTTAAATTCACCCCTCCACTTT. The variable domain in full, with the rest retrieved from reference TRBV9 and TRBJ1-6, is DSGVTQTPKHLITATGQRVTLRCSPRSGDLSVYWYQQSLDQGLQFLIQYYNGEERAKGNILERFSAQQFPDLHSELNLSSLELGDSALYFCASSMRLALNSPLHFGNGTRLTVT.

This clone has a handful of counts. CDR3 sequence (DNA): TGTGCCAGCAGCTTGGGGTGGGGGCCCCCAACATTTCAGTACTTC. Protein: CASSLGWGPPTFQYF. The rearrangement joins TRBV5-6 to TRBJ2-4; TRBD1 might be the D (6 bases). Germline V lookup: CDR1 SGHDT, CDR2 YYEEEE. V was cut by 0 bases and J by 11 bases, with 18 bases left in between. The CDR3 is made up of 15 amino acids.

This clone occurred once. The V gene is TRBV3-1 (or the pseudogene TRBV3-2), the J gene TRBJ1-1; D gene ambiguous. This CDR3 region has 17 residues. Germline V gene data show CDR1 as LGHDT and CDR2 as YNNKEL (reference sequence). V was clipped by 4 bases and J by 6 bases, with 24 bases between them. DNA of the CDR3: TGTGCCAGCAGCCCGAACTTTCACGGGTTTGTAGCGTCTGAAGCTTTCTTT. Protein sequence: CASSPNFHGFVASEAFF.

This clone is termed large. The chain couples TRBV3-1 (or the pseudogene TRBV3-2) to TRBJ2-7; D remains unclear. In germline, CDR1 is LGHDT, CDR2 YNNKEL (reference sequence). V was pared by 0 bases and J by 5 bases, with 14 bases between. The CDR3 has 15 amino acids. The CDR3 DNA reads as TGTGCCAGCAGCCAAGATAGAGGCATGGAGAACGAGCAGTACTTC. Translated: CASSQDRGMENEQYF.

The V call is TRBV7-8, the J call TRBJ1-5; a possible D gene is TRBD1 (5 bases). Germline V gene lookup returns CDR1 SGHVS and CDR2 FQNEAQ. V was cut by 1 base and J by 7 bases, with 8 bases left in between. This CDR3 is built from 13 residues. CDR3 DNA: TGTGCCAGCAGCTTAGGGGGGGACCAGCCCCAGCATTTT. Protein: CASSLGGDQPQHF.

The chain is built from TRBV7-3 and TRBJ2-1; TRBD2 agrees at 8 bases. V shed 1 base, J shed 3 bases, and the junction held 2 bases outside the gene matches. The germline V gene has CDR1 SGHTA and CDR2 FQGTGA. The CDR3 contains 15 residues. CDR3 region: CASSLRGLDYNEQFF. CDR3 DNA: TGTGCCAGCAGCTTAAGGGGACTAGACTACAATGAGCAGTTCTTC.

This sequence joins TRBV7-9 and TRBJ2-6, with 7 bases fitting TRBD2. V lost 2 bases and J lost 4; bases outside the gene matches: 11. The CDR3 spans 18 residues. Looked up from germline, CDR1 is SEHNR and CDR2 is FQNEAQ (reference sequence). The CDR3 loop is CASSLLGTTGTGANVLTF. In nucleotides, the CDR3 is TGTGCCAGCAGCTTATTAGGGACTACAGGTACCGGGGCCAACGTCCTGACTTTC. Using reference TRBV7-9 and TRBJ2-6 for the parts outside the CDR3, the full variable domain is DTGVSQNPRHKITKRGQNVTFRCDPISEHNRLYWYRQTLGQGPEFLTYFQNEAQLEKSRLLSDRFSAERPKGSFSTLEIQRTEQGDSAMYLCASSLLGTTGTGANVLTFGAGSRLTVL.

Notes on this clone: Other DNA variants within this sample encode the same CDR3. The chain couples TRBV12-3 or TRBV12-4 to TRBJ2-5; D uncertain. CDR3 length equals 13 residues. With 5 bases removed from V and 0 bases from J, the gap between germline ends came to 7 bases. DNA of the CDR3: TGTGCCAGCAGTCCAGGATACCAAGAGACCCAGTACTTC. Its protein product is CASSPGYQETQYF.

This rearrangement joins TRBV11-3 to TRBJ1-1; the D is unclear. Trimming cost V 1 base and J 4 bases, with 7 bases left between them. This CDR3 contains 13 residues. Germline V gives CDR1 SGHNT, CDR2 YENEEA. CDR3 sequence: CASSLVGGTEAFF. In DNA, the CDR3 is TGTGCCAGCAGCTTAGTCGGAGGCACTGAAGCTTTCTTT. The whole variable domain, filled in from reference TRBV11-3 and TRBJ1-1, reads EAGVVQSPRYKIIEKKQPVAFWCNPISGHNTLYWYLQNLGQGPELLIRYENEEAVDDSQLPKDRFSAERLKGVDSTLKIQPAELGDSAVYLCASSLVGGTEAFFGQGTRLTVV.

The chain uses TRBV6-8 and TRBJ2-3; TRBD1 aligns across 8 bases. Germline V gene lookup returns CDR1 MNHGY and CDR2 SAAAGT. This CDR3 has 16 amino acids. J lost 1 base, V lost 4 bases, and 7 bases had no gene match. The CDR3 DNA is TGTGCCAGCAGTTCCCTCAGGGGGCCCGGCACAGATACGCAGTATTTT. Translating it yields CASSSLRGPGTDTQYF.

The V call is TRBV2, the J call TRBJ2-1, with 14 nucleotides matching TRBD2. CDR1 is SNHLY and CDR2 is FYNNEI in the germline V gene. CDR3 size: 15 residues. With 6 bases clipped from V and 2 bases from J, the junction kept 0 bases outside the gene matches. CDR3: CASRGLAGAYNEQFF. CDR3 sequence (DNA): TGTGCCAGCAGGGGACTAGCGGGAGCCTACAATGAGCAGTTCTTC. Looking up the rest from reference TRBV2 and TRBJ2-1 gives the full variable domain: EPEVTQTPSHQVTQMGQEVILRCVPISNHLYFYWYRQILGQKVEFLVSFYNNEISEKSEIFDDQFSVERPDGSNFTLKIRSTKLEDSAMYFCASRGLAGAYNEQFFGPGTRLTVL.

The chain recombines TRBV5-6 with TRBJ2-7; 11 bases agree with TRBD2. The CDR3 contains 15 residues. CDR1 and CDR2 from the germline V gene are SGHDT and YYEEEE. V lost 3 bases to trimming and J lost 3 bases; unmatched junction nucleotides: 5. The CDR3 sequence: CASSWGTSGDYEQYF. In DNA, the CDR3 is TGTGCCAGCAGCTGGGGGACTAGCGGAGACTACGAGCAGTACTTC.

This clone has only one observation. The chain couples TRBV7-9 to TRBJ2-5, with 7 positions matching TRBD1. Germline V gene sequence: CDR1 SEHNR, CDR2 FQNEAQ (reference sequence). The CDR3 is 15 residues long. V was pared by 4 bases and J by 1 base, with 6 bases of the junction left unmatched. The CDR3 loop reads CASSSPDRAQETQYF. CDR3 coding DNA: TGTGCCAGCAGCTCCCCCGACAGGGCCCAAGAGACCCAGTACTTC.

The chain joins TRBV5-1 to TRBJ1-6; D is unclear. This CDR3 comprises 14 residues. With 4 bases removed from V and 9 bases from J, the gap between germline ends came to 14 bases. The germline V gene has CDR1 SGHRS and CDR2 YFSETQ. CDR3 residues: CASSLGEISSPLHF. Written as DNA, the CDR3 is TGCGCCAGCAGCCTCGGGGAAATTAGTTCACCCCTCCACTTT. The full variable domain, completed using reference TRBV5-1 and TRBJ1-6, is KAGVTQTPRYLIKTRGQQVTLSCSPISGHRSVSWYQQTPGQGLQFLFEYFSETQRNKGNFPGRFSGRQFSNSRSEMNVSTLELGDSALYLCASSLGEISSPLHFGNGTRLTVT.

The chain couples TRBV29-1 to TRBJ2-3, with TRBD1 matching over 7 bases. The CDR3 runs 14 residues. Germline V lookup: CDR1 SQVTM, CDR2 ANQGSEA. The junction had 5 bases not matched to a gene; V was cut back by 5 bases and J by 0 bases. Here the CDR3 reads CSVRQGYSTDTQYF. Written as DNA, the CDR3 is TGCAGCGTTCGACAGGGCTATAGCACAGATACGCAGTATTTT.

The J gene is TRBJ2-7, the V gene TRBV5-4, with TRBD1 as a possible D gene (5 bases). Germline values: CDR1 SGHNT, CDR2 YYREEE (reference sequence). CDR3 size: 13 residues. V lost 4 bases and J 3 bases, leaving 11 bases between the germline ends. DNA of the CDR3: TGTGCCAGCAGCCCCCAGGGATTCTACGAGCAGTACTTC. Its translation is CASSPQGFYEQYF.

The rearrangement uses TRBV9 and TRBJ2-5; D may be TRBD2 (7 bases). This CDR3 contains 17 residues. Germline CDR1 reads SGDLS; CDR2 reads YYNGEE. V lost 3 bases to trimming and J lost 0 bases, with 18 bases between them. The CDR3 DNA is TGTGCCAGCAGCGCCCTGCTGGGGGGGACAAACCAAGAGACCCAGTACTTC. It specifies CASSALLGGTNQETQYF.

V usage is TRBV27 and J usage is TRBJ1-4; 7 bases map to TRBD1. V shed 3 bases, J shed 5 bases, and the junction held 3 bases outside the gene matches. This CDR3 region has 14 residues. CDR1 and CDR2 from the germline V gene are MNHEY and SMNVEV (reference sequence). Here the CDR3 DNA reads TGTGCCAGCAGTTTTTTGGGACAGAATGAAAAACTGTTTTTT. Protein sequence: CASSFLGQNEKLFF.

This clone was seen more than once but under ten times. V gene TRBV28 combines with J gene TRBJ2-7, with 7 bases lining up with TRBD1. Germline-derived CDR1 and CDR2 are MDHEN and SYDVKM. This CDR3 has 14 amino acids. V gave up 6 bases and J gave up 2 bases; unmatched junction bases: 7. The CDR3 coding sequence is TGTGCCAGCAGCCGCGGACAGGACCCCTACGAGCAGTACTTC. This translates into CASSRGQDPYEQYF.

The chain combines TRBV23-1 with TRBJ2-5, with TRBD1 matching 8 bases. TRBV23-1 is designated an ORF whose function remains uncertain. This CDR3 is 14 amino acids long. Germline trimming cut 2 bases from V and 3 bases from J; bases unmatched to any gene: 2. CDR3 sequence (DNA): TGCGCCAGCAGTCAAGGACAGGGTGAAGAGACCCAGTACTTC. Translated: CASSQGQGEETQYF.

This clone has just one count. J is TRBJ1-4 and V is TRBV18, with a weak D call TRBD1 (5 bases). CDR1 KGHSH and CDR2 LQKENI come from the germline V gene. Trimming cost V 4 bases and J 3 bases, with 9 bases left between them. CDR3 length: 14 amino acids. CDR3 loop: CASSQGTPNEKLFF. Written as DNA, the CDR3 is TGTGCCAGCTCACAAGGGACTCCTAATGAAAAACTGTTTTTT.

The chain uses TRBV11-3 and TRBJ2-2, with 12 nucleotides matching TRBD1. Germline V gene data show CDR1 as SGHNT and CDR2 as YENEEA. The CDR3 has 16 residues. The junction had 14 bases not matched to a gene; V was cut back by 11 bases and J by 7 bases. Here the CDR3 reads CACRDGGQGAGGELFF. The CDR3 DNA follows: TGTGCCTGCCGTGATGGGGGACAGGGGGCCGGCGGGGAGCTGTTTTTT.

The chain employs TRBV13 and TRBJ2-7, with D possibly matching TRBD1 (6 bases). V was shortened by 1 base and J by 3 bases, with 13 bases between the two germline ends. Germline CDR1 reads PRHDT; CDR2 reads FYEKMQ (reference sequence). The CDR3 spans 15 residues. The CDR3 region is CASSLAFLQGYEQYF. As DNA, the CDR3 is TGTGCCAGCAGCTTAGCTTTCCTACAGGGCTACGAGCAGTACTTC.

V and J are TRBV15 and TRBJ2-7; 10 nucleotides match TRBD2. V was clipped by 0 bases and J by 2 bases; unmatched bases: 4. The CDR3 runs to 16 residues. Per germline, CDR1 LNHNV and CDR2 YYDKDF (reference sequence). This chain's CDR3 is CATSRDYTSGTYEQYF. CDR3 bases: TGTGCCACCAGCAGAGATTACACTAGCGGGACCTACGAGCAGTACTTC. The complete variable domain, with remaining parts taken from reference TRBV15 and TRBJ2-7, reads DAMVIQNPRYQVTQFGKPVTLSCSQTLNHNVMYWYQQKSSQAPKLLFHYYDKDFNNEADTPDNFQSRRPNTSFCFLDIRSPGLGDTAMYLCATSRDYTSGTYEQYFGPGTRLTVT.

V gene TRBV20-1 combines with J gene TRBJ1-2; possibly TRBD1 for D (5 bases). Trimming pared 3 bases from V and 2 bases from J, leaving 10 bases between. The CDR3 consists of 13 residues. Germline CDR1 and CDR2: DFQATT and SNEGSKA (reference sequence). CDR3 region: CSASQGLNYGYTF. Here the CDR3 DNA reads TGCAGTGCTAGTCAGGGTCTCAACTATGGCTACACCTTC.

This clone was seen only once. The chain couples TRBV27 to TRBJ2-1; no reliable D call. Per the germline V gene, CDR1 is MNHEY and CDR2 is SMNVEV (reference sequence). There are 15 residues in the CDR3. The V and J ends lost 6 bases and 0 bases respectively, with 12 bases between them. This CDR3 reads CASRTWRPSYNEQFF. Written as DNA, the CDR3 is TGTGCCAGCAGGACGTGGCGGCCCTCCTACAATGAGCAGTTCTTC.

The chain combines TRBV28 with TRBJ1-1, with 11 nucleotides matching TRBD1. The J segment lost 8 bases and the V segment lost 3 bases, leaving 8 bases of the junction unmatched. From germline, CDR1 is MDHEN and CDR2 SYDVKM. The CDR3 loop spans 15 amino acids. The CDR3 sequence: CASSLGGQGVREAFF. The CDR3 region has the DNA TGTGCCAGCAGTTTGGGGGGACAGGGGGTGAGGGAAGCTTTCTTT.